What follows is one T cell receptor (beta chain) and its context. The source of the sample is a study of CD8 T cells in Susac syndrome. Roughly 0.45 to 1 ug RNA was reverse transcribed with random hexamers. TCRdb itself ran the immunoSEQ multiplex PCR reads through MiXCR, one entry per CDR3 protein. The sample includes 150,000 to 200,000 distinct CDR3 sequences, approximately 92% of them seen just once. Germline CDR1 and CDR2: SGHRS and YFSETQ. The CDR3 has 15 residues. Germline trimming cut 3 bases from V and 0 bases from J; bases unmatched to any gene: 6. Bulk CD8+ and CD4+ cells came from magnetic negative isolation; CD8+ TEMRA by FACS.

Material: CD4+ T cells from PBMCs. The TCR was taken from a human donor in good health. The chain couples TRBV5-1 to TRBJ2-7; 7 bases match TRBD2. In DNA, the CDR3 is TGCGCCAGCAGCTCGACCGGCGGGAGCTCCTACGAGCAGTACTTC. Its translation is CASSSTGGSSYEQYF.